Below, one TCR beta chain is given with its context. The data were taken from a study of blood T cell repertoires in COVID-19. Study overall: Researchers got acute and convalescent COVID-19 samples from the United States, Italy and Spain. PBMCs, B-cell-depleted T cells, or T cells were the source of the cDNA or gDNA that made up the material.

Source study methods: Estimation of nucleated cell counts relied on the amplification of reference gene primers. Generated by immunoSEQ multiplex PCR, the TCRdb table keeps only in-frame clones and is missing some. That table is the source of V, J and clone size, and D and trimming were worked out from the DNA. Of 100,000 to 120,000 clones listed, roughly 80% were seen once; the top ten hold 7.5% to 10%. Trimming left V 2 bases short and J 8 bases short, with 9 bases between. Germline values: CDR1 MNHEY, CDR2 SVGAGI. The CDR3 extends over 13 amino acids. J is TRBJ1-4 and V is TRBV6-5, with TRBD1 as a possible D gene (5 bases). Sequenced: peripheral blood. This receptor was obtained from a woman in her seventies with acute or convalescent COVID-19. CDR3 in DNA: TGTGCCAGCAGTTACGGGCGGGGGGAAAAACTGTTTTTT. Amino acid sequence: CASSYGRGEKLFF.